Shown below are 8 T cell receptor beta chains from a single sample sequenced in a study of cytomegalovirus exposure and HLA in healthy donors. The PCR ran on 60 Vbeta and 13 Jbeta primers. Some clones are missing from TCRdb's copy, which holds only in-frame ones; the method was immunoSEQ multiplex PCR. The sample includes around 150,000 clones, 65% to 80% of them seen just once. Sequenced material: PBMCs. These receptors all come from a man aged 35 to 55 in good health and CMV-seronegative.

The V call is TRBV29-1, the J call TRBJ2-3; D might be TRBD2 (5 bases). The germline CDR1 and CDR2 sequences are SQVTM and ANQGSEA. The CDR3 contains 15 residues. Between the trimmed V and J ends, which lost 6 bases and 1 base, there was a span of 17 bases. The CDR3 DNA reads TGCAGCGTCGCCGCTGCCGGGGTCCGCACAGATACGCAGTATTTT. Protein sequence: CSVAAAGVRTDTQYF.

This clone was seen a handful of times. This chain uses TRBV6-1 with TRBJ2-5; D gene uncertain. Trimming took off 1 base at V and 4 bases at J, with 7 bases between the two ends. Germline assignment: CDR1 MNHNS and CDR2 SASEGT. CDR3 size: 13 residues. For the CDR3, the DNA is TGTGCCAGCAGTGAAGGACCGGGAGAGACCCAGTACTTC. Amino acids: CASSEGPGETQYF.

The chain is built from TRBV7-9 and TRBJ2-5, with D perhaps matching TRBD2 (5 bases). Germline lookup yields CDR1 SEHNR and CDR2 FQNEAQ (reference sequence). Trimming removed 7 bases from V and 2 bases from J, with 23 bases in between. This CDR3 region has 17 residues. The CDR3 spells CASTPGSGGWPQETQYF. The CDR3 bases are TGTGCCAGCACCCCGGGGTCGGGCGGGTGGCCACAAGAGACCCAGTACTTC.

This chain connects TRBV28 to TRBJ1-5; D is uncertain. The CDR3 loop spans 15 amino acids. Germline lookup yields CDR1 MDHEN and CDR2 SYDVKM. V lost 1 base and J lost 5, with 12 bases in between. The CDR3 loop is CASSLLALRDQPQHF. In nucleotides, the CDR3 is TGTGCCAGCAGTTTATTAGCCCTTCGCGATCAGCCCCAGCATTTT.

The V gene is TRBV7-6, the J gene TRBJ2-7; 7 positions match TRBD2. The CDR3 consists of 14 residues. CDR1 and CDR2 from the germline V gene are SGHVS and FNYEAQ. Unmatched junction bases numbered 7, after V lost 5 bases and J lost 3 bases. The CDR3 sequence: CASSTGLLRYEQYF. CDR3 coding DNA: TGTGCCAGCAGCACGGGACTATTACGCTACGAGCAGTACTTC.

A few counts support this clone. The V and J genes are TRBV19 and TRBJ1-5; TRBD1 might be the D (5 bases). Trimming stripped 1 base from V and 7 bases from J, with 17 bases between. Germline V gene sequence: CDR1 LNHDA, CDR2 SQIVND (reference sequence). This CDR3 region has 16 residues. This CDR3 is CASSIVSRVGRQPQHF. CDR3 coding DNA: TGTGCCAGTAGTATAGTAAGCAGGGTCGGTCGGCAGCCCCAGCATTTT.

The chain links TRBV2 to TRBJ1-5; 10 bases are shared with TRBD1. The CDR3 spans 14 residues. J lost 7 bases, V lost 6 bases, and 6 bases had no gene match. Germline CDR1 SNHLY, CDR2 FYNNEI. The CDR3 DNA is TGTGCCAGCAGATGGGGACAGGGGAGGCAGCCCCAGCATTTT. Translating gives CASRWGQGRQPQHF.

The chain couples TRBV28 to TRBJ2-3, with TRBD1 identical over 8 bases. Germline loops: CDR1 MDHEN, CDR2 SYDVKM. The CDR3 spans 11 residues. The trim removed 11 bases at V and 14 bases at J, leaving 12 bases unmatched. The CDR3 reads CAAGERTGRYF. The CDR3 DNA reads TGTGCCGCCGGGGAAAGGACAGGGCGGTATTTT.